Listed below are T cell receptor beta chains from one sample, sequenced in a study of radiation and T cells in renal cell carcinoma. Sequencing used immunoSEQ multiplex PCR; TCRdb keeps in-frame clones, though not all of them. Of fewer than 200,000 clones in the sample, 88% were seen once. Sample: blood, taken from a patient whose treatment included radiotherapy and nephrectomy. Source of these receptors: a woman aged 50 to 65 with renal cell carcinoma. Each CDR3 is given with its conserved first and last residue. The D gene is left open where the match is weak. Not all rows give a size; the values are once, few, many and, for expanded clones, a class.

once	TRBV19	15	TRBJ2-3	-	TGTGCCAGTAGTATAGAGAAGGGAACCACAGATACGCAGTATTTT	CASSIEKGTTDTQYF
-	TRBV5-6	13	TRBJ2-3	-	TGTGCCAGCAGCTTAGCAGGGGCAGATACGCAGTATTTT	CASSLAGADTQYF
-	TRBV19	14	TRBJ1-5	-	TGTGCCAGTAGTATAAGGGGCTTGGGCCAGCCCCAGCATTTT	CASSIRGLGQPQHF
-	TRBV27	15	TRBJ2-3	-	TGTGCCAGCAGTTTATCAACGGGGGGCACAGATACGCAGTATTTT	CASSLSTGGTDTQYF
-	TRBV19	14	TRBJ1-2	-	TGTGCCAGTACCTCCTCCGGGACAATGGCTGGCTACACCTTC	CASTSSGTMAGYTF
-	TRBV9	14	TRBJ2-7	-	TGTGCCAGCAGCGTAGGGGCGCAAGTCTACGAGCAGTACTTC	CASSVGAQVYEQYF
-	TRBV5-1	15	TRBJ2-5	-	TGCGCCAGCAGCTCGAGTGCAGGGGCCCAAGAGACCCAGTACTTC	CASSSSAGAQETQYF
-	TRBV2	13	TRBJ2-7	-	TGTGCCAGCATAGGTCAGCAGGGGCACGAGCAGTACTTC	CASIGQQGHEQYF
-	TRBV6-1	14	TRBJ2-4	-	TGTGCCAGCATATCGTGGGGGTCCAAAAACATTCAGTACTTC	CASISWGSKNIQYF
-	TRBV7-9	19	TRBJ1-2	-	TGTGCCAGCAGCTTAGGGGCGAAAGCTCAGGCTAGGACTAACTATGGCTACACCTTC	CASSLGAKAQARTNYGYTF
-	TRBV19	17	TRBJ2-2	-	TGTGCCAGTAGTAACCGACGCGAAACGGGCTACACCGGGGAGCTGTTTTTT	CASSNRRETGYTGELFF
once	TRBV7-7	15	TRBJ2-1	TRBD2	TGTGCTAGCAGCCCCGTTTCGGGGGGTGACAATGAGCAGTTCTTC	CASSPVSGGDNEQFF
-	TRBV6-1	13	TRBJ2-1	-	TGTGCCAGCACACAGGGCTCGTACAATGAGCAGTTCTTC	CASTQGSYNEQFF
-	TRBV6-5	16	TRBJ2-3	TRBD2	TGTGCCAGCAGTTACTATACTAGCGGGAGCACAGATACGCAGTATTTT	CASSYYTSGSTDTQYF
-	TRBV5-1	14	TRBJ2-3	-	TGCGCCAGCAGCTTTGCATGGGGCACAGATACGCAGTATTTT	CASSFAWGTDTQYF
-	TRBV10-1	16	TRBJ2-2	TRBD2	TGCGCCAGCAGTGAGAGGGCGGGGGGCTACACCGGGGAGCTGTTTTTT	CASSERAGGYTGELFF
-	TRBV7-2	14	TRBJ1-4	-	TGTGCCAGCAGCCGGGACACCTCCGGCGAAAAACTGTTTTTT	CASSRDTSGEKLFF
-	TRBV19	17	TRBJ2-5	TRBD1	TGTGCCAGTAGTATGGGAAGGACAGGGGGCGCGGGGGAGACCCAGTACTTC	CASSMGRTGGAGETQYF
-	TRBV6-1	15	TRBJ2-5	TRBD2	TGTGCCAGCAGGATTAGCGGGGGGGCAGCGGAGACCCAGTACTTC	CASRISGGAAETQYF
-	TRBV7-2	17	TRBJ1-6	TRBD1	TGTGCCAGCAGCTTAGGAAGGGCAGGGGGGCCTAATTCACCCCTCCACTTT	CASSLGRAGGPNSPLHF
many	TRBV6-5	13	TRBJ1-6	TRBD1	TGTGCCAGCAGAGGGACAGGGGCTTCACCCCTCCACTTT	CASRGTGASPLHF
-	TRBV5-1	19	TRBJ2-1	TRBD2	TGCGCCAGCAGCTCGCCGGGACTAGCGGGGGGGCCTGACTACAATGAGCAGTTCTTC	CASSSPGLAGGPDYNEQFF
once	TRBV11-3	16	TRBJ2-3	TRBD1	TGTGCCAGCAGCTTAGTGACAGGGGGCGCGAGGGATACGCAGTATTTT	CASSLVTGGARDTQYF
-	TRBV5-6	15	TRBJ1-5	-	TGTGCCAGCAGCCCCGGGAGATATAGCAATCAGCCCCAGCATTTT	CASSPGRYSNQPQHF
once	TRBV29-1	12	TRBJ2-5	-	TGCAGCGTTGAAGACCTCTACGAGACCCAGTACTTC	CSVEDLYETQYF
-	TRBV7-2	14	TRBJ2-5	-	TGTGCCAGCAGCTTAGCGGGGGCGGGGGAGACCCAGTACTTC	CASSLAGAGETQYF
-	TRBV6-1	14	TRBJ2-7	TRBD2	TGTGCCAGCGACCGACTAGCGGGGACCTACGAGCAGTACTTC	CASDRLAGTYEQYF